Listed below are T cell receptor beta chains from one sample, sequenced in a study of cytomegalovirus exposure and HLA in healthy donors. Using immunoSEQ multiplex PCR, the repertoire was profiled, and TCRdb retains in-frame clones only, with some absent. The sample has about 270,000 clones; about 75% are singletons. Input material: PBMCs. These receptors all come from a female donor in good health and CMV-seronegative. Each CDR3 is given with its conserved first and last residue. A D gene is named only where the DNA matches it firmly. Rows may omit the clone size; those that give it use once, few, many or a size class.

V gene: TRBV12-5
clone size: NA
D gene: NA
J gene: TRBJ1-1
CDR3 protein: CASGGGSPMNTEAFF
CDR3 DNA: TGTGCTAGTGGTGGCGGTTCGCCTATGAACACTGAAGCTTTCTTT

V gene: TRBV7-3
clone size: NA
D gene: NA
J gene: TRBJ2-2
CDR3 protein: CASSLKGPDTGELFF
CDR3 DNA: TGTGCCAGCAGCTTAAAGGGGCCCGACACCGGGGAGCTGTTTTTT

V gene: TRBV27
clone size: NA
D gene: NA
J gene: TRBJ1-2
CDR3 protein: CASSSRAPTYGYTF
CDR3 DNA: TGTGCCAGCAGTTCGCGCGCCCCCACCTATGGCTACACCTTC

V gene: TRBV27
clone size: NA
D gene: TRBD2
J gene: TRBJ2-7
CDR3 protein: CASSARTRGRPYEQYF
CDR3 DNA: TGTGCCAGCAGTGCCCGAACCCGCGGGAGGCCCTACGAGCAGTACTTC

V gene: TRBV7-2
clone size: NA
D gene: TRBD2
J gene: TRBJ2-3
CDR3 protein: CASSPRTSLSTDTQYF
CDR3 DNA: TGTGCCAGCAGCCCACGGACTAGCCTTAGCACAGATACGCAGTATTTT

V gene: TRBV4-2
clone size: NA
D gene: TRBD2
J gene: TRBJ2-7
CDR3 protein: CASSQGLAGELYEQYF
CDR3 DNA: TGTGCCAGCAGCCAAGGACTAGCGGGAGAGCTCTACGAGCAGTACTTC

V gene: TRBV15
clone size: NA
D gene: TRBD1
J gene: TRBJ2-2
CDR3 protein: CATSRDRRDRGTGELFF
CDR3 DNA: TGTGCCACCAGCAGAGATAGAAGGGACAGGGGCACCGGGGAGCTGTTTTTT

V gene: TRBV2
clone size: few
D gene: NA
J gene: TRBJ2-1
CDR3 protein: CASKDYANEQFF
CDR3 DNA: TGTGCCAGCAAGGACTACGCGAATGAGCAGTTCTTC

V gene: TRBV7-9
clone size: few
D gene: NA
J gene: TRBJ2-7
CDR3 protein: CSSSSEGLADFDEQYF
CDR3 DNA: TGTTCCAGCAGCTCGGAGGGGCTAGCCGATTTCGACGAGCAGTACTTC

V gene: TRBV28
clone size: once
D gene: NA
J gene: TRBJ1-2
CDR3 protein: CASSFLARGYTF
CDR3 DNA: TGTGCCAGCAGCTTCCTAGCGAGGGGCTACACCTTC

V gene: TRBV7-9
clone size: few
D gene: NA
J gene: TRBJ2-3
CDR3 protein: CASALPSTDTQYF
CDR3 DNA: TGTGCCAGCGCACTCCCTAGCACAGATACGCAGTATTTT

V gene: TRBV7-7
clone size: NA
D gene: NA
J gene: TRBJ2-7
CDR3 protein: CASSAGVKGFYEQYF
CDR3 DNA: TGTGCTAGCAGCGCAGGGGTTAAGGGGTTCTACGAGCAGTACTTC

V gene: TRBV4-1
clone size: few
D gene: NA
J gene: TRBJ1-2
CDR3 protein: CASSQDLEGYGYTF
CDR3 DNA: TGCGCCAGCAGCCAAGATCTGGAGGGGTATGGCTACACCTTC

V gene: TRBV19
clone size: NA
D gene: TRBD1
J gene: TRBJ1-5
CDR3 protein: CASSHRTGDLSNQPQHF
CDR3 DNA: TGTGCCAGTAGTCACCGGACAGGGGACCTTAGCAATCAGCCCCAGCATTTT

V gene: TRBV14
clone size: NA
D gene: TRBD1
J gene: TRBJ2-1
CDR3 protein: CASSPTTGGLGNEQFF
CDR3 DNA: TGTGCCAGCAGCCCCACCACAGGGGGCCTGGGAAATGAGCAGTTCTTC

V gene: TRBV2
clone size: NA
D gene: NA
J gene: TRBJ2-7
CDR3 protein: CASRDRRGIGYEQYF
CDR3 DNA: TGTGCCAGCAGAGATCGCCGCGGGATTGGGTACGAGCAGTACTTC

V gene: TRBV7-9
clone size: few
D gene: TRBD2
J gene: TRBJ2-1
CDR3 protein: CASSLIASGRAYNEQFF
CDR3 DNA: TGTGCCAGCAGCTTAATTGCTAGCGGGAGGGCCTACAATGAGCAGTTCTTC

V gene: TRBV5-8
clone size: NA
D gene: NA
J gene: TRBJ2-3
CDR3 protein: CASSLFAADTQYF
CDR3 DNA: TGTGCCAGCAGCTTGTTTGCGGCAGATACGCAGTATTTT

V gene: TRBV10-3
clone size: NA
D gene: NA
J gene: TRBJ2-7
CDR3 protein: CAISESLSGHHEQYF
CDR3 DNA: TGTGCCATCAGTGAGTCTCTGTCAGGGCACCACGAGCAGTACTTC

V gene: TRBV28
clone size: NA
D gene: TRBD1
J gene: TRBJ1-6
CDR3 protein: CASSRGQGANSPLHF
CDR3 DNA: TGTGCCAGCTCCCGAGGGCAGGGGGCTAATTCACCCCTCCACTTT

V gene: TRBV2
clone size: few
D gene: NA
J gene: TRBJ1-2
CDR3 protein: CASIVPEGDYGYTF
CDR3 DNA: TGTGCCAGCATCGTCCCCGAAGGGGACTATGGCTACACCTTC

V gene: TRBV13
clone size: NA
D gene: TRBD2
J gene: TRBJ2-1
CDR3 protein: CASSPQGLAVSEQFF
CDR3 DNA: TGTGCCAGCAGCCCCCAGGGACTAGCGGTAAGTGAGCAGTTCTTC

V gene: TRBV11-2
clone size: NA
D gene: NA
J gene: TRBJ2-3
CDR3 protein: CASSLSQVSTDTQYF
CDR3 DNA: TGTGCCAGCAGCTTATCCCAGGTCAGCACAGATACGCAGTATTTT

V gene: TRBV19
clone size: NA
D gene: TRBD2
J gene: TRBJ2-1
CDR3 protein: CASSIGASGRIDEQFF
CDR3 DNA: TGTGCCAGTAGTATTGGAGCTAGCGGGAGGATCGATGAGCAGTTCTTC

V gene: TRBV21-1
clone size: NA
D gene: NA
J gene: TRBJ2-2
CDR3 protein: CASPRRPSGDSTGELFF
CDR3 DNA: TGTGCCAGCCCAAGAAGACCTAGCGGAGACTCCACCGGGGAGCTGTTTTTT

V gene: TRBV6-1
clone size: few
D gene: NA
J gene: TRBJ2-1
CDR3 protein: CASSEEADPYNEQFF
CDR3 DNA: TGTGCCAGCAGTGAAGAAGCGGACCCGTACAATGAGCAGTTCTTC

V gene: TRBV4-1
clone size: NA
D gene: TRBD2
J gene: TRBJ2-1
CDR3 protein: CASSQDGAGVGYNEQFF
CDR3 DNA: TGCGCCAGCAGCCAAGATGGGGCGGGAGTGGGCTACAATGAGCAGTTCTTC

V gene: TRBV5-6
clone size: NA
D gene: TRBD1
J gene: TRBJ2-2
CDR3 protein: CASSWTGVDTGELFF
CDR3 DNA: TGTGCCAGCAGCTGGACAGGGGTTGACACCGGGGAGCTGTTTTTT

V gene: TRBV9
clone size: NA
D gene: TRBD2
J gene: TRBJ2-1
CDR3 protein: CASSAGAGVAYNEQFF
CDR3 DNA: TGTGCCAGCAGCGCAGGAGCGGGAGTTGCCTACAATGAGCAGTTCTTC

V gene: TRBV5-6
clone size: NA
D gene: NA
J gene: TRBJ2-7
CDR3 protein: CASLFQGSTYEQYF
CDR3 DNA: TGTGCCAGCCTTTTTCAGGGGTCCACCTACGAGCAGTACTTC

V gene: TRBV7-8
clone size: NA
D gene: TRBD2
J gene: TRBJ2-1
CDR3 protein: CARYSSGSYNEQFF
CDR3 DNA: TGTGCCAGATATTCTAGCGGCTCCTACAATGAGCAGTTCTTC

V gene: TRBV7-6
clone size: NA
D gene: NA
J gene: TRBJ2-7
CDR3 protein: CASSTTGPPYEQYF
CDR3 DNA: TGTGCCAGCAGCACGACAGGACCCCCCTACGAGCAGTACTTC

V gene: TRBV6-1
clone size: NA
D gene: TRBD1
J gene: TRBJ2-7
CDR3 protein: CASSFRDRAYEQYF
CDR3 DNA: TGTGCCAGCAGTTTCCGTGACAGGGCCTACGAGCAGTACTTC

V gene: TRBV2
clone size: NA
D gene: TRBD2
J gene: TRBJ2-1
CDR3 protein: CASSGGLAAYNEQFF
CDR3 DNA: TGTGCCAGCAGTGGGGGACTAGCGGCCTACAATGAGCAGTTCTTC

V gene: TRBV10-3
clone size: NA
D gene: NA
J gene: TRBJ1-1
CDR3 protein: CAISNMAEAFF
CDR3 DNA: TGTGCCATCAGTAACATGGCTGAAGCTTTCTTT